This TCR beta chain stems from a study of Ad26.COV2.S vaccination and SARS-CoV-2 variants. The trim removed 6 bases at V and 4 bases at J, leaving 8 bases unmatched. In germline, CDR1 is SNHLY, CDR2 FYNNEI. The CDR3 sequence is 15 residues long. This clone was observed a few times. Using immunoSEQ multiplex PCR, the repertoire was profiled, and TCRdb retains in-frame clones only, with some absent. Here the sample spans hundreds of thousands of clones, around 90% being singletons. Documented treatment: 19 received Ad26.COV2.S at low or high dose, single or two shots; 5 received placebo; per-sample allocation not given. Repertoires come from day 63 after the first vaccine or placebo injection.

The chain is built from TRBV2 and TRBJ1-3; TRBD1 agrees at 8 bases. The sequences come from peripheral blood, collected in a trial of Ad26.COV2.S vaccine versus placebo. The receptor was isolated from a person aged 18-60 years who received the Ad26.COV2.S COVID-19 vaccine or a placebo. The CDR3 bases are TGTGCCAGCAGCGCTGGACAGGGTTTGGGAAACACCATATATTTT. It encodes CASSAGQGLGNTIYF.